The 6 T cell receptor beta chains below all came from one sample that was sequenced in a study of blood T cells in healthy people across ages. Through a sample-barcoded 5' primer and a J-beta primer mix, a second PCR was run for 7 to 11 cycles. TCRdb processed the 5' RACE reads anew with MiXCR; each CDR3 protein has one entry. The sample has around 870,000 distinct CDR3 sequences; around 30% are singletons. The sequenced material came from blood. All receptors derive from a woman aged 80 or over in good health.

The table lists this clonotype with a few counts. This chain uses TRBV7-2 with TRBJ1-2, with D tentatively TRBD1 (5 bases). The V gene's germline CDR1 is SGHTA and CDR2 FQGNSA. Trimming cost V 5 bases and J 1 base, with 11 bases left between them. The CDR3 runs to 14 residues. The CDR3 DNA is TGTGCCAGCAGCCCAGGGAGTAGTAACTATGGCTACACCTTC. It yields the protein CASSPGSSNYGYTF.

The V gene is TRBV7-6, the J gene TRBJ2-1; D might be TRBD2 (5 bases). The CDR3 covers 15 residues. The V end was cut by 0 bases, the J end by 7 bases, with 13 bases between. The germline CDR1 and CDR2 sequences are SGHVS and FNYEAQ. DNA for the CDR3: TGTGCCAGCAGCTTAGCGGAGCGGTGGGCTAATGAGCAGTTCTTC. It is translated as CASSLAERWANEQFF.

This clonotype has ten or more counts. The chain joins TRBV6-6 to TRBJ2-7; D unresolved. V was shortened by 6 bases and J by 1 base, with 13 bases between the two germline ends. This CDR3 comprises 14 residues. Germline V gene lookup returns CDR1 MNHNY and CDR2 SVGAGI (reference sequence). The CDR3 loop reads CASRHNIASYEQYF. As DNA, the CDR3 is TGTGCCAGCAGACATAACATTGCTTCCTACGAGCAGTACTTC.

This clonotype was picked up many times. This chain links TRBV5-1 with TRBJ2-3; maybe TRBD2 (6 bases). CDR1 is SGHRS and CDR2 is YFSETQ in the germline V gene. V lost 3 bases, J lost 2 bases, and 10 bases lay in between. The CDR3 consists of 14 residues. The CDR3 nucleotides read TGCGCCAGCAGCTCCGGGGGATCCACAGATACGCAGTATTTT. Translation gives CASSSGGSTDTQYF.

To note about this clonotype: A much larger clone is a single base away; this may be a read error. The gene calls are TRBV6-5 and TRBJ1-1; 9 bases match TRBD1. This CDR3 is 15 amino acids long. Germline V gene sequence: CDR1 MNHEY, CDR2 SVGAGI. CDR3 amino acids: CASSKDRGGNTETFF. The CDR3 DNA reads TGTGCCAGCAGCAAGGACAGGGGAGGGAACACTGAAACTTTCTTT.

This clonotype turned up a few times. The rearrangement uses TRBV9 and TRBJ1-1; the match to TRBD1 covers 7 bases. Germline V gene sequence: CDR1 SGDLS, CDR2 YYNGEE. The V gene end was trimmed by 0 bases and the J gene end by 6 bases; junction bases not matched to a gene: 20. This CDR3 region has 19 residues. The CDR3 spells CASSVEPLPRQGDNAEAFF. As DNA, the CDR3 is TGTGCCAGCAGCGTAGAGCCCCTCCCGCGGCAGGGGGATAACGCTGAAGCTTTCTTT.